This TCR beta chain was recovered during a study of blood T cell dynamics during melanoma immunotherapy. Study context: First-line therapy was either pembrolizumab or nivolumab with ipilimumab for metastatic melanoma.

Libraries were prepared by immunoSEQ multiplex PCR; TCRdb keeps only in-frame clonotypes and omits some of them. The table records some 25,000 clones, around 88% of them present only once. Time point defined: pre-treatment baseline. V was clipped by 6 bases and J by 4 bases, with 13 bases between them. CDR1 and CDR2 (germline): SQVTM, ANQGSEA. This CDR3 contains 13 residues. The study, taken as a whole, reports: Disease-control patients' PBMC repertoires became either more clonal or more diverse at W3.

In the case of this clone: Antigen specificity is unknown.

The sequence was obtained from a human donor with melanoma. The V call is TRBV29-1, the J call TRBJ1-3; D uncertain. The source was blood, collected from a patient treated with checkpoint blockade. CDR3 nucleotide sequence: TGCAGCGTACCAGGACCACAAGGAAACACCATATATTTT. Translating gives CSVPGPQGNTIYF.